A few counts support the clone carrying this T cell receptor beta chain. Its target is not known. This sample was taken from a study of CD8 T cells in ankylosing spondylitis. Study-wide findings and caveats: In peripheral blood, disease-linked CD8+ clones occurred at relatively low frequencies. Among TCR beta sequences, a motif of about 8 highly homologous variants appeared characteristic of ankylosing spondylitis blood. The clones that were linked to disease were reported to be significantly enriched in matched synovial fluid samples from ankylosing spondylitis patients.

CDR1 is SGDLS, CDR2 YYNGEE, per germline. CDR3 length: 17 amino acids. V was shortened by 0 bases and J by 0 bases, with 10 bases between the two germline ends. The authors made TCR beta libraries by quantitative 5'-RACE with molecular barcodes. TCRdb used MiXCR to reprocess the 5' RACE reads, holding one entry per CDR3 protein. The sample records 250,000 to 350,000 distinct CDR3 sequences, about 19% being singletons. The gene calls are TRBV9 and TRBJ2-6; D might be TRBD2 (6 bases). The receptor's source is a male donor with ankylosing spondylitis or in good health (not recorded which). The sequenced sample consisted of blood, either unsorted or a sorted T cell fraction (not recorded which). The CDR3 bases are TGTGCCAGCAGCGTAGGGGGGGTTTCCTCTGGGGCCAACGTCCTGACTTTC. Residues: CASSVGGVSSGANVLTF.